The present T cell receptor (beta chain) was sequenced within a study of shared clonotypes between healthy human individuals. Study summary: Three CD4 naive, three CD4 memory, two CD8 naive and one CD8 memory plate were used per donor.

Each of the donors was a healthy adult who was HIV-negative and had not had a recent acute infection or vaccination. The CDR3 contains 12 residues. The J segment lost 11 bases and the V segment lost 3 bases, leaving 4 bases of the junction unmatched. CDR1 and CDR2 from the germline V gene are KGHSH and LQKENI. Evenly divided among several immunoSEQ plates was the genomic DNA of each subset. Generated by immunoSEQ multiplex PCR, the TCRdb table keeps only in-frame clones and is missing some. The sample yields some 2.4 million clones, 93% seen once. The sample was naive CD4+ T cells from PBMCs. Described subset: CD45RA+ positively selected. J is TRBJ1-1 and V is TRBV18, with 9 nucleotides matching TRBD1. The TCR originated in a man aged 18-30 years in good health. Some clones in this sample may be carry-over from other donors' samples. CDR3 in DNA: TGTGCCAGCTCACCCAAGGGGACAGGGGCTTTCTTT. Protein: CASSPKGTGAFF.